The clone carrying this TCR beta chain has just a few counts. What it binds is not known. No ophthalmopathy progression within 18 months constituted stable Graves' hyperthyroidism. Newly diagnosed patients aged 18 to 65 had hyperthyroidism of under 2 months' duration. Amplified TCR beta CDR3 regions derived from RNA transcripts. An initial round of RT-PCR targeting the TCR CDR3 relied on the HTBI primer set. MiXCR, run by TCRdb on the multiplex PCR reads, gives a single entry per CDR3 protein. The repertoire consists of around 580,000 distinct CDR3 sequences, with 16% occurring once and the leading ten covering about 18%. The CDR3 consists of 15 residues. V gave up 4 bases and J gave up 9 bases; unmatched junction bases: 11. The germline V gene encodes CDR1 SGHRS and CDR2 YFSETQ. The source of the sample is a study of T cells in Graves' hyperthyroidism and ophthalmopathy. Overall study context: Peripheral blood was acquired at first diagnosis, ahead of any therapy whatsoever.

Study-level points and caveats: Most expanded thyroid clonotypes above 0.001 also appeared in blood.

V usage is TRBV5-1 and J usage is TRBJ2-2, with 8 bases identical to TRBD1. This receptor was obtained from a woman in her late teens or twenties with Graves' hyperthyroidism. Source material: blood. In nucleotides, the CDR3 is TGCGCCAGCAGCCCCCCGGACAGGGTGGAGTGGGAGCTGTTTTTT. It specifies CASSPPDRVEWELFF.